One and the same sample provided the 30 T cell receptor beta chains below, sequenced in a study of vaccination effects on CD4 cells after COVID-19. Only in-frame clones appear in the TCRdb table, and some are missing; sequencing was by immunoSEQ multiplex PCR. This sample has tens of thousands of clones, with about 76% found just once. These receptors lack a known antigen. Using viral peptide pools, the ViraFEST assay grew out antigen-specific CD4+ T cells prior to sequencing. Following a 10-day culture, CD4+ T cells were purified. Subjects were given two BNT162b2 or mRNA-1273 vaccine doses. This specimen was CD4+ T cells from PBMCs cultured with HCoV-OC43 spike peptides, taken after COVID-19 vaccination. Subset: HCoV-OC43 spike overlapping peptide pool stimulation. The source is a human donor who received a COVID-19 vaccine.

This chain uses TRBV18 with TRBJ1-3; D not certain. CDR3 length: 12 residues. With 6 bases removed from V and 2 bases from J, the gap between germline ends came to 5 bases. Germline V lookup: CDR1 KGHSH, CDR2 LQKENI. Here the CDR3 DNA reads TGTGCCAGCTCTAACCCTGGAAACACCATATATTTT. This gives the protein CASSNPGNTIYF.

This clone was picked up many times. The rearrangement links TRBV7-7 to TRBJ2-7; D is possibly TRBD2 (5 bases). Germline V gives CDR1 SSHAT, CDR2 FNYEAQ (reference sequence). The V end was cut by 1 base, the J end by 3 bases, with 10 bases between. This CDR3 spans 14 amino acids. The DNA for the CDR3 is TGTGCCAGCAGCTTAGGGGAGAAACACTACGAGCAGTACTTC. Its translation: CASSLGEKHYEQYF.

This clone showed up just a few times. J is TRBJ2-7 and V is TRBV18; 14 nucleotides match TRBD2. Trimming cost V 0 bases and J 4 bases; bases outside gene matches: 5. The CDR3 contains 17 residues. Looked up from germline, CDR1 is KGHSH and CDR2 is LQKENI. DNA of the CDR3: TGTGCCAGCTCACCACCGAGCGGGACTAGCGGGAGTTACGAGCAGTACTTC. Amino acid sequence: CASSPPSGTSGSYEQYF.

The rearrangement uses TRBV7-2 and TRBJ1-2; D may be TRBD1 (5 bases). Per the germline V gene, CDR1 is SGHTA and CDR2 is FQGNSA. Trimming left V 1 base short and J 2 bases short, with 8 bases between. The CDR3 sequence is 14 residues long. CDR3: CASSLEGNNYGYTF. DNA of the CDR3: TGTGCCAGCAGCTTAGAGGGGAACAACTATGGCTACACCTTC.

This chain connects TRBV19 to TRBJ2-7, with 11 bases fitting TRBD1. The V and J ends lost 5 bases and 2 bases, in that order; junction bases with no gene match: 5. The germline V gene encodes CDR1 LNHDA and CDR2 SQIVND (reference sequence). CDR3 length: 15 amino acids. The CDR3 DNA reads TGTGCCAGTAGTGACCGGACAGGGGGCCCCTACGAGCAGTACTTC. The encoded protein is CASSDRTGGPYEQYF.

V and J are TRBV6-5 and TRBJ1-2; 9 bases fit TRBD1. The germline V gene encodes CDR1 MNHEY and CDR2 SVGAGI. V gave up 5 bases and J gave up 7 bases; unmatched junction bases: 8. The CDR3 has 14 amino acids. CDR3 bases: TGTGCCAGCAGTCCCGTACAGGGGGCGGTTGGCTACACCTTC. It codes for CASSPVQGAVGYTF.

V and J are TRBV3-1 (or the pseudogene TRBV3-2) and TRBJ2-5, with D unresolved. The CDR3 extends over 14 amino acids. Germline assignment: CDR1 LGHDT and CDR2 YNNKEL (reference sequence). V was trimmed by 4 bases and J by 4 bases, leaving 13 bases between them. The DNA of the CDR3 is TGTGCCAGCAGCCGCCCGGCCGCTTTAGAGACCCAGTACTTC. Its translation is CASSRPAALETQYF.

This sequence joins TRBV29-1 and TRBJ1-1, with D possibly TRBD1 on 5 matching bases. The ends were cut back, 5 bases at V and 0 bases at J, with 10 bases in the middle. Germline V gene data show CDR1 as SQVTM and CDR2 as ANQGSEA. This CDR3 contains 13 residues. The CDR3 sequence: CSVLSGLNTEAFF. The CDR3 region has the DNA TGCAGCGTTCTTTCGGGGCTGAACACTGAAGCTTTCTTT.

This clone was recorded a few times. The V and J genes are TRBV7-6 and TRBJ2-1; D possibly corresponds to TRBD1 (6 bases). Germline assignment: CDR1 SGHVS and CDR2 FNYEAQ. Trimming took off 3 bases at V and 5 bases at J, with 14 bases between the two ends. The CDR3 is 15 residues long. The CDR3 sequence: CASSFFSPGDNEQFF. The DNA for the CDR3 is TGTGCCAGCAGCTTTTTCTCACCAGGGGACAATGAGCAGTTCTTC.

J is TRBJ1-6 and V is TRBV3-1 (or the pseudogene TRBV3-2); D may be TRBD1 (6 bases). Germline V gene lookup returns CDR1 LGHDT and CDR2 YNNKEL (reference sequence). CDR3 size: 16 residues. V was shortened by 1 base and J by 9 bases, with 16 bases between the two germline ends. CDR3 region: CASSQGVGEGGSPLHF. The CDR3 coding sequence is TGTGCCAGCAGCCAAGGAGTGGGGGAGGGGGGTTCACCCCTCCACTTT.

The chain joins TRBV30 to TRBJ2-7; 10 nucleotides match TRBD2. Germline CDR1 GTSNPN, CDR2 SVGIG (reference sequence). V lost 2 bases, J lost 6 bases, and 7 bases stayed unmatched. CDR3 length: 14 amino acids. As DNA, the CDR3 is TGTGCCTGGAGTTCTAGCGGGGGATTCGGCGAGCAGTACTTC. It encodes CAWSSSGGFGEQYF.

The chain combines TRBV5-1 with TRBJ1-1; possibly TRBD1 for D (6 bases). V was pared by 0 bases and J by 0 bases, with 12 bases between. Germline lookup yields CDR1 SGHRS and CDR2 YFSETQ. CDR3 length: 16 amino acids. The CDR3 sequence is CASSLGTGRMNTEAFF. The CDR3 DNA follows: TGCGCCAGCAGCTTGGGCACAGGGAGGATGAACACTGAAGCTTTCTTT.

This clone was picked up one time. The chain combines TRBV5-1 with TRBJ2-1; 9 bases line up with TRBD1. CDR3 length: 16 residues. After removal of 1 base from V and 5 bases from J, the junction contained 7 bases not matched to a gene. Looked up from germline, CDR1 is SGHRS and CDR2 is YFSETQ. DNA of the CDR3: TGCGCCAGCAGCTTGATGGGCGGGACAGGGAACAATGAGCAGTTCTTC. As protein: CASSLMGGTGNNEQFF.

In this sample, this clone turned up a few times. The V and J genes are TRBV20-1 and TRBJ2-1; D is undetermined. The germline V and J ends were trimmed by 4 bases and 6 bases, with 7 bases remaining between them. There are 11 residues in the CDR3. Germline CDR1 is DFQATT and CDR2 is SNEGSKA (reference sequence). The CDR3 bases are TGCAGTGCTACAGGCGCCAATGAGCAGTTCTTC. It is translated as CSATGANEQFF.

This clone was seen only once. The V call is TRBV5-1, the J call TRBJ1-1, with D unresolved. Germline-derived CDR1 and CDR2 are SGHRS and YFSETQ. Between the trimmed V and J ends, which lost 0 bases and 1 base, there was a span of 7 bases. The CDR3 contains 14 residues. Here the CDR3 DNA reads TGCGCCAGCAGCTTGGTAGATCGGAACACTGAAGCTTTCTTT. The encoded protein is CASSLVDRNTEAFF.

The CDR3 region is CASSPPQAYGYTF. The CDR3 DNA follows: TGTGCCAGCTCACCACCGCAGGCCTATGGCTACACCTTC. The rearrangement links TRBV18 to TRBJ1-2; no reliable D call. This CDR3 comprises 13 residues. Trimming pared 0 bases from V and 4 bases from J, leaving 6 bases between. Germline CDR1 is KGHSH and CDR2 is LQKENI. Filled out from reference TRBV18 and TRBJ1-2, the complete variable domain reads NAGVMQNPRHLVRRRGQEARLRCSPMKGHSHVYWYRQLPEEGLKFMVYLQKENIIDESGMPKERFSAEFPKEGPSILRIQQVVRGDSAAYFCASSPPQAYGYTFGSGTRLTVV.

The genes are TRBV27 and TRBJ2-1; TRBD1 might be the D (5 bases). The V gene lost 6 bases and the J gene lost 2 bases, with 20 bases spanning the gap. CDR1 and CDR2 (germline): MNHEY, SMNVEV (reference sequence). The CDR3 consists of 17 residues. The CDR3 nucleotides are TGTGCCAGCAGGTCGACCCTGGGGCATCGGGCCTACAATGAGCAGTTCTTC. This codes for CASRSTLGHRAYNEQFF.

The chain is built from TRBV24-1 and TRBJ2-1; 10 nucleotides match TRBD2. Germline V gene data show CDR1 as KGHDR and CDR2 as SFDVKD. Unmatched junction bases numbered 3, after V lost 4 bases and J lost 4 bases. This CDR3 is 15 amino acids long. This chain's CDR3 is CATSDPGLAYNEQFF. The CDR3 nucleotides are TGTGCCACCAGTGACCCGGGACTAGCGTACAATGAGCAGTTCTTC.

This rearrangement joins TRBV10-3 to TRBJ1-1; 9 bases map to TRBD1. V dropped 5 bases and J dropped 4; count of bases not matched to a gene: 2. Looked up from germline, CDR1 is ENHRY and CDR2 is SYGVKD. This CDR3 is 13 amino acids long. DNA for the CDR3: TGTGCCATCAGTCTGACAGGGGGCACTGAAGCTTTCTTT. This encodes CAISLTGGTEAFF.

The genes are TRBV21-1 and TRBJ2-2; the D call in the table, TRBD1, was not verified against the DNA. TRBV21-1 corresponds to a pseudogene. CDR3 length: 15 amino acids. The CDR3 DNA reads as TGTGCCAGCAGCGACAGGGGGTCCAACACCGGGGAGCTGTTTTTT. It yields the protein CASSDRGSNTGELFF.

The gene calls are TRBV28 and TRBJ2-3; D unresolved. Between the trimmed V and J ends, which lost 2 bases and 4 bases, there was a span of 13 bases. CDR1 and CDR2 (germline): MDHEN, SYDVKM. The CDR3 runs to 15 residues. The CDR3 is CASSLRLLGSDTQYF. As DNA, the CDR3 is TGTGCCAGCAGTTTAAGACTTCTGGGTTCAGATACGCAGTATTTT.

The V and J genes are TRBV11-2 and TRBJ2-4; 10 bases agree with TRBD2. The CDR3 spans 18 residues. CDR1 and CDR2 (germline): SGHAT, FQNNGV. V dropped 4 bases and J dropped 6; count of bases not matched to a gene: 15. CDR3 nucleotide sequence: TGTGCCAGCAGCTCGGGTCCCGGGACTAGCGTGGCCGTAAACATTCAGTACTTC. Encoded protein: CASSSGPGTSVAVNIQYF.

This clone has only one observation. The rearrangement links TRBV24-1 to TRBJ1-1, with 9 bases that match TRBD1. Trimming removed 9 bases from V and 3 bases from J; junction bases left unmatched: 4. This CDR3 has 13 residues. Germline CDR1 and CDR2: KGHDR and SFDVKD. The CDR3 DNA sequence: TGTGCCACCCGGGACAGGGACGACACTGAAGCTTTCTTT. Protein: CATRDRDDTEAFF.

V is TRBV3-1 (or the pseudogene TRBV3-2) and J is TRBJ2-1; D call uncertain. The CDR3 loop spans 12 amino acids. The germline V gene has CDR1 LGHDT and CDR2 YNNKEL (reference sequence). The V end was cut by 4 bases, the J end by 8 bases, with 9 bases between. The CDR3 spells CASSLYEDEQFF. CDR3 DNA sequence: TGTGCCAGCAGCCTCTACGAAGATGAGCAGTTCTTC.

The chain has TRBV27 and TRBJ1-4; D is possibly TRBD1 (5 bases). CDR1 and CDR2 from the germline V gene are MNHEY and SMNVEV (reference sequence). The V end was cut by 5 bases, the J end by 2 bases, with 9 bases between. This CDR3 region has 14 residues. The CDR3, as DNA: TGTGCCAGCAGTCCCTGGGGGACTAATGAAAAACTGTTTTTT. This codes for CASSPWGTNEKLFF.

This chain uses TRBV5-5 with TRBJ2-4; D is possibly TRBD2 (6 bases). This CDR3 is 14 amino acids long. V was clipped by 2 bases and J by 6 bases, with 12 bases between them. CDR1 and CDR2 (germline): SGHKS, YYEKEE (reference sequence). The DNA for the CDR3 is TGTGCCAGCAGCTTTGGCGGGGTGGCAAACATTCAGTACTTC. Translated, it gives CASSFGGVANIQYF.

This clone was seen a few times. The chain employs TRBV7-6 and TRBJ2-1; 8 bases are shared with TRBD2. This CDR3 has 15 residues. V was pared by 4 bases and J by 4 bases, with 6 bases of the junction left unmatched. Germline-derived CDR1 and CDR2 are SGHVS and FNYEAQ. The CDR3 reads CASSWAGTSYNEQFF. The CDR3 DNA sequence: TGTGCCAGCAGCTGGGCCGGGACTAGTTACAATGAGCAGTTCTTC.

The rearrangement links TRBV21-1 to TRBJ1-2. TRBV21-1 is tagged as a pseudogene. This CDR3 is 8 amino acids long. CDR3 nucleotides: TGTGCCAGCAGCACCTTTAGCTTC. This translates into CASSTFSF.

The CDR3 bases are TGTGCCAGCCGAGGACAGCACTCTGGAAACACCATATATTTT. Protein sequence: CASRGQHSGNTIYF. The chain employs TRBV5-4 and TRBJ1-3; D is possibly TRBD1 (6 bases). CDR3 length: 14 residues. The V gene lost 7 bases and the J gene lost 0 bases, with 11 bases spanning the gap. Germline V lookup: CDR1 SGHNT, CDR2 YYREEE (reference sequence).

V usage is TRBV15 and J usage is TRBJ2-1; 15 bases are shared with TRBD2. In germline, CDR1 is LNHNV, CDR2 YYDKDF (reference sequence). This CDR3 spans 16 amino acids. The J segment lost 16 bases and the V segment lost 1 base, leaving 11 bases of the junction unmatched. CDR3 protein: CATSRAYGTSGGYSFF. CDR3 coding DNA: TGTGCCACCAGCAGAGCTTACGGGACTAGCGGGGGGTATTCCTTCTTC.